The clone carrying this T cell receptor beta chain was found a few times. Its target is unknown. Gene names follow the mouse nomenclature. Read coverage stops 1 residue before the CDR3 terminus; the germline J gene supplies the remainder. TCRdb's table, derived via immunoSEQ multiplex PCR, lists solely in-frame clones and lacks some. The sample consists of approximately 5,000 clones, roughly 50% of them appearing once. The record originates from a study of tissue T cells after allogeneic stem cell transplantation. Overall study findings and caveats: Motif-based clustering found tissue-specific repertoire signatures shared across patients, though few clones were shared. Anatomically similar tissues had similar TCR repertoires within each patient.

Time point specified: mouse harvest day 7 after allogeneic transplant. The graft held 10^6 splenic CD5+ T cells and 10^7 T-cell-depleted bone marrow cells. Tissues came from B6→BALB/c major-mismatch GVHD mice at day 7 or 14. This CDR3 region has 13 residues. Germline V lookup: CDR1 SNHLY, CDR2 FYNGKV (reference sequence). V was cut by 2 bases and J by 0 bases, with 4 bases left in between. The sequenced sample consisted of gut tissue. This chain connects TRBV3 to TRBJ1-1; D not certain. The TCR sequence derives from a female BALB/c mouse given C57BL/6 T cells with graft-versus-host disease after an allogeneic hematopoietic cell transplant. The covered CDR3 bases are TGTGCCAGCAGCTTACAACAGAACACAGAAGTCTTC. Encoded protein: CASSLQQNTEVF. In full, the CDR3 is CASSLQQNTEVFF. The full variable domain, its missing parts supplied by reference TRBV3 and TRBJ1-1, is GPKVLQIPSHQIIDMGQMVTLNCDPVSNHLYFYWYKQILGQQMEFLVNFYNGKVMEKSKLFKDQFSVERPDGSYFTLKIQPTALEDSAVYFCASSLQQNTEVFFGKGTRLTVV.